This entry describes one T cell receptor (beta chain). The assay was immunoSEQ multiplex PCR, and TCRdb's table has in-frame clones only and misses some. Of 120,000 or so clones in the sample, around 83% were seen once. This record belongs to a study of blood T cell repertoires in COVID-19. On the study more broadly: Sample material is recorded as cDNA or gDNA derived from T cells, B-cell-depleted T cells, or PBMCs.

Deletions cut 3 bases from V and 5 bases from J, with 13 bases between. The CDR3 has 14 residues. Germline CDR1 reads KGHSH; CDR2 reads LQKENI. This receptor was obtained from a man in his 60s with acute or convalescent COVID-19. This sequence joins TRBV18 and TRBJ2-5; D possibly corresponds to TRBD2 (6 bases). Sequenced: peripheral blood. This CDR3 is CASSPRVSGETQYF. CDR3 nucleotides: TGTGCCAGCTCACCGAGAGTCAGCGGGGAGACCCAGTACTTC. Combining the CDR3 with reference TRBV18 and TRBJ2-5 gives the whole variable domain NAGVMQNPRHLVRRRGQEARLRCSPMKGHSHVYWYRQLPEEGLKFMVYLQKENIIDESGMPKERFSAEFPKEGPSILRIQQVVRGDSAAYFCASSPRVSGETQYFGPGTRLLVL.